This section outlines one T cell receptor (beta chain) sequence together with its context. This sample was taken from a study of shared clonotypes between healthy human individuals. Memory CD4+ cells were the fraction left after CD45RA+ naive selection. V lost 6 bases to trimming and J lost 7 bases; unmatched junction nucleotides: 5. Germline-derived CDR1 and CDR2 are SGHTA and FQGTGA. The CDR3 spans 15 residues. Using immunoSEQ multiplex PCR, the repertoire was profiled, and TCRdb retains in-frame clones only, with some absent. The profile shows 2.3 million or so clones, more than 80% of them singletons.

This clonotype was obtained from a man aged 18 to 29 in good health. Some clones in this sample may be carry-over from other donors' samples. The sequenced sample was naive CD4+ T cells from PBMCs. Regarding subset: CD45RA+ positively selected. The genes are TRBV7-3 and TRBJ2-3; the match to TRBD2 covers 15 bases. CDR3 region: CASSPGTSGRNTQYF. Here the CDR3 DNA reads TGTGCCAGCAGTCCCGGGACTAGCGGGAGGAATACGCAGTATTTT.